The 5 T cell receptor beta chains presented below share a single source sample, sequenced in a study of cytotoxic CD8 clonotypes in ibrutinib-treated CLL. Clones were sequenced by immunoSEQ multiplex PCR, and TCRdb holds only the in-frame ones, with some missing. This repertoire shows hundreds of thousands of clones, 80% found once; its top ten account for about 6.7%. Here the sequenced sample was PBMCs, taken before ibrutinib treatment. The receptors were sampled from a human donor with chronic lymphocytic leukemia.

This chain connects TRBV11-3 to TRBJ2-3, with a possible D match to TRBD1 (5 bases). Germline loops: CDR1 SGHNT, CDR2 YENEEA. This CDR3 comprises 14 residues. The V gene lost 7 bases and the J gene lost 0 bases, with 11 bases spanning the gap. DNA of the CDR3: TGTGCCAGCAAAGGGGTCCTAAGCACAGATACGCAGTATTTT. Translated: CASKGVLSTDTQYF. The full variable domain, rest sourced from reference TRBV11-3 and TRBJ2-3, is EAGVVQSPRYKIIEKKQPVAFWCNPISGHNTLYWYLQNLGQGPELLIRYENEEAVDDSQLPKDRFSAERLKGVDSTLKIQPAELGDSAVYLCASKGVLSTDTQYFGPGTRLTVL.

The J gene is TRBJ2-7, the V gene TRBV5-6; no reliable D call. This CDR3 is built from 13 residues. V was shortened by 1 base and J by 1 base, with 6 bases between the two germline ends. From germline, CDR1 is SGHDT and CDR2 YYEEEE. This CDR3 reads CASSLSPSYEQYF. The DNA for the CDR3 is TGTGCCAGCAGCTTGTCGCCGTCCTACGAGCAGTACTTC.

The chain carries TRBV9 and TRBJ2-3, with TRBD2 matching 12 bases. V dropped 3 bases and J dropped 3; count of bases not matched to a gene: 2. CDR3 length: 15 residues. From germline, CDR1 is SGDLS and CDR2 YYNGEE. The CDR3 loop is CASSETSGRTDTQYF. In DNA form, the CDR3 reads TGTGCCAGCAGCGAAACTAGCGGGAGGACAGATACGCAGTATTTT.

Turning to this clone: The identical CDR3 is also encoded by other nucleotide sequences in the sample. The chain has TRBV5-1 and TRBJ2-5, with unresolved D. Germline CDR1 reads SGHRS; CDR2 reads YFSETQ. Trimming stripped 0 bases from V and 3 bases from J, with 6 bases between. This CDR3 is built from 13 residues. In DNA, the CDR3 is TGCGCCAGCAGCTTGGGGCTCGAAGAGACCCAGTACTTC. Translating gives CASSLGLEETQYF.

This clone was seen more than once but under ten times. The chain has TRBV11-2 and TRBJ1-3; D not resolved. Germline CDR1 is SGHAT and CDR2 is FQNNGV. The germline V and J ends were trimmed by 1 base and 4 bases, with 14 bases remaining between them. The CDR3 contains 16 residues. The CDR3 bases are TGTGCCAGCAGCTTAGTGAGGGCGTCGGGAGGAAACACCATATATTTT. Translating gives CASSLVRASGGNTIYF.